This TCR beta chain was observed in a study of blood T cell repertoires in COVID-19. Some clones are missing from TCRdb's copy, which holds only in-frame ones; the method was immunoSEQ multiplex PCR. The sample has about 250,000 clones, roughly 84% seen once. The V gene's germline CDR1 is SGHAT and CDR2 FQNNGV. The CDR3 has 15 amino acids. After removal of 5 bases from V and 6 bases from J, the junction contained 12 bases not matched to a gene. The source of this sequence is a woman aged 40-49 years with active or convalescent COVID-19. Sequenced material: peripheral blood. The chain joins TRBV11-2 to TRBJ1-2, with TRBD1 matching over 7 bases. CDR3: CASSARQGAVHGYTF. The CDR3 region has the DNA TGTGCCAGCAGCGCCAGACAGGGAGCAGTTCATGGCTACACCTTC. Full variable domain (outside the CDR3, taken from reference TRBV11-2 and TRBJ1-2): EAGVAQSPRYKIIEKRQSVAFWCNPISGHATLYWYQQILGQGPKLLIQFQNNGVVDDSQLPKDRFSAERLKGVDSTLKIQPAKLEDSAVYLCASSARQGAVHGYTFGSGTRLTVV.